Following are 20 T cell receptor beta chains from one sample sequenced in a study of blood T cells in healthy people across ages. The authors ran a second PCR of 7 to 11 cycles using a sample-barcoded 5' primer and a J-beta primer mix. TCRdb redid the calling of the 5' RACE reads with MiXCR, one entry per CDR3 protein. The data hold about 1.8 million distinct CDR3 sequences, with about 50% observed a single time. Material: blood. Every receptor here comes from a woman in her 40s in good health.

This chain links TRBV6-1 with TRBJ1-4, with a weak D call TRBD1 (5 bases). Deletions cut 5 bases from V and 3 bases from J, with 10 bases between. The CDR3 consists of 14 residues. In germline, CDR1 is MNHNS, CDR2 SASEGT. The CDR3: CASSPWGANEKLFF. The CDR3 coding sequence is TGTGCCAGCAGTCCTTGGGGGGCTAATGAAAAACTGTTTTTT.

This clonotype was recorded once. V gene TRBV29-1 combines with J gene TRBJ2-5; TRBD1 matches 8 bases. The length of the CDR3 is 14 residues. CDR1 and CDR2 from the germline V gene are SQVTM and ANQGSEA. J gave up 4 bases and V 3 bases, and 7 bases lay outside the gene matches. The chain's CDR3 is CSVDGQGVGETQYF. The CDR3, as DNA: TGCAGCGTTGATGGACAGGGAGTTGGAGAGACCCAGTACTTC.

The chain recombines TRBV4-2 with TRBJ1-2, with D perhaps TRBD1 (5 bases). The V gene's germline CDR1 is LGHNA and CDR2 YNFKEQ. The CDR3 consists of 17 residues. V lost 0 bases to trimming and J lost 5 bases, with 19 bases between them. The DNA of the CDR3 is TGTGCCAGCAGCCAAGACGGGGCGGTCGCGACTGCATATGGCTACACCTTC. This sequence encodes CASSQDGAVATAYGYTF.

This clonotype was counted between two and nine times. V gene TRBV11-2 combines with J gene TRBJ2-3; D gene unclear. Germline CDR1 and CDR2: SGHAT and FQNNGV. This CDR3 has 16 residues. V dropped 1 base and J dropped 1 base, with 12 bases sitting between them. CDR3 bases: TGTGCCAGCAGCTTAGCCCCTGCAGTTCGCACAGATACGCAGTATTTT. Amino acid sequence: CASSLAPAVRTDTQYF.

For this clonotype: At one of its ends the junction is not consistent with the germline gene, which may arise from a read error. The V call is TRBV2, the J call TRBJ2-1; D remains ambiguous. Germline-derived CDR1 and CDR2 are SNHLY and FYNNEI. This CDR3 spans 14 amino acids. In nucleotides, the CDR3 is TGTGCCAGCAGTATAGGCCCGGGCCGGAATGGGCAGTTCTTC. Amino acids: CASSIGPGRNGQFF.

V and J are TRBV7-2 and TRBJ1-6, with TRBD1 matching over 10 bases. V dropped 1 base and J dropped 7; count of bases not matched to a gene: 7. Germline CDR1 and CDR2: SGHTA and FQGNSA. The CDR3 has 17 amino acids. CDR3 DNA: TGTGCCAGCAGCTTAGGGACAGGGGGGCCCTTCAATTCACCCCTCCACTTT. Amino acid sequence: CASSLGTGGPFNSPLHF.

This clonotype occurred once. Mismatch with germline at one junction end may stem from a read error. This rearrangement joins TRBV4-3 to TRBJ1-2, with D possibly matching TRBD1 (5 bases). The V gene's germline CDR1 is LGHNA and CDR2 YSLEER. The CDR3 loop spans 15 amino acids. The CDR3 here is CVSSQEVEGMGGYTF. CDR3 nucleotide sequence: TGCGTCAGCAGCCAAGAGGTGGAGGGGATGGGGGGCTACACCTTC.

The chain uses TRBV5-1 and TRBJ2-3, with 12 bases aligning to TRBD1. This CDR3 is 16 amino acids long. V trimming: 6 bases; J trimming: 3 bases; junction bases outside the gene matches: 8. Germline V gene lookup returns CDR1 SGHRS and CDR2 YFSETQ. The CDR3 DNA reads as TGCGCCAGCACCCCGGGACAGGGGGCGCGAACAGATACGCAGTATTTT. Its translation is CASTPGQGARTDTQYF.

In this sample, this clonotype turned up a few times. This chain connects TRBV2 to TRBJ2-5; the D is unclear. Between the trimmed V and J ends, which lost 2 bases and 4 bases, there was a span of 14 bases. CDR3 size: 15 residues. Germline-derived CDR1 and CDR2 are SNHLY and FYNNEI. The CDR3 nucleotides read TGTGCCAGCAGTGAACAAGGTCAAGTAGGAGAGACCCAGTACTTC. Amino acids: CASSEQGQVGETQYF.

The rearrangement uses TRBV4-2 and TRBJ1-2, with 7 bases lining up with TRBD1. The CDR3 totals 12 residues. With 1 base clipped from V and 8 bases from J, the junction kept 1 base outside the gene matches. Germline lookup yields CDR1 LGHNA and CDR2 YNFKEQ. CDR3 coding DNA: TGTGCCAGCAGCCAAGGGACAGGAGGCTACACCTTC. Its protein is CASSQGTGGYTF.

The chain has TRBV12-3 or TRBV12-4 and TRBJ2-3; TRBD1 might be the D (6 bases). The CDR3 consists of 18 residues. V gave up 5 bases and J gave up 3 bases, with 24 bases separating them. Written as DNA, the CDR3 is TGTGCCAGCAGTCCTTACGGGACATCTAAAGGGATGACAGATACGCAGTATTTT. As protein: CASSPYGTSKGMTDTQYF.

The V gene is TRBV10-3, the J gene TRBJ2-7; weak D call: TRBD2 (6 bases). This CDR3 has 12 amino acids. V was trimmed by 6 bases and J by 7 bases, leaving 13 bases between them. The germline CDR1 and CDR2 sequences are ENHRY and SYGVKD. The CDR3 region is CAISAGGAEQYF. In DNA, the CDR3 is TGTGCCATCAGCGCAGGAGGGGCAGAGCAGTACTTC.

The genes are TRBV7-8 and TRBJ1-5; D not certain. Germline CDR1 reads SGHVS; CDR2 reads FQNEAQ. The CDR3 consists of 16 residues. V lost 1 base and J lost 6, with 16 bases in between. CDR3 nucleotide sequence: TGTGCCAGCAGCTTAGGACCACCCGAGGGCAGTCAGCCCCAGCATTTT. This codes for CASSLGPPEGSQPQHF.

The chain joins TRBV29-1 to TRBJ2-1; 8 nucleotides agree with TRBD2. Trimming took 4 bases from V and 6 from J; bases not matched to a gene: 5. In germline, CDR1 is SQVTM, CDR2 ANQGSEA. This CDR3 contains 13 residues. CDR3 DNA: TGCAGCGTTGCCGGGGGGGCCTTCAATGAGCAGTTCTTC. It is translated as CSVAGGAFNEQFF.

This chain joins TRBV7-8 and TRBJ2-1; no firm D call. The V gene lost 3 bases and the J gene lost 5 bases, with 17 bases spanning the gap. Germline values: CDR1 SGHVS, CDR2 FQNEAQ. The CDR3 covers 16 residues. CDR3 loop: CASSFDRSVLNNEQFF. Here the CDR3 DNA reads TGTGCCAGCAGCTTTGACCGATCGGTGCTGAACAATGAGCAGTTCTTC.

The chain is built from TRBV4-3 and TRBJ2-5; 7 nucleotides align to TRBD1. The germline V gene encodes CDR1 LGHNA and CDR2 YSLEER. The CDR3 is 15 residues long. Trimming removed 0 bases from V and 12 bases from J; junction bases left unmatched: 13. CDR3 loop: CASSQDRDRPKNEYF. In nucleotides, the CDR3 is TGCGCCAGCAGCCAAGATCGGGACAGACCGAAAAATGAGTACTTC.

The chain combines TRBV5-5 with TRBJ2-7; D is possibly TRBD1 (6 bases). The germline V and J ends were trimmed by 4 bases and 3 bases, with 17 bases remaining between them. The CDR3 consists of 15 residues. In germline, CDR1 is SGHKS, CDR2 YYEKEE (reference sequence). The CDR3 DNA sequence: TGTGCCAGCAGCGGACAGCCCTCGTTGAGCTACGAGCAGTACTTC. Amino acid sequence: CASSGQPSLSYEQYF.

V gene TRBV7-2 combines with J gene TRBJ1-2, with a tentative D call TRBD1 (5 bases). The CDR3 length is 14 residues. Trimming stripped 5 bases from V and 7 bases from J, with 17 bases between. Germline V gene sequence: CDR1 SGHTA, CDR2 FQGNSA. For the CDR3, the DNA is TGTGCCAGCAGCCTACAGGAGAAAGTACGTGGCTACACCTTC. Its protein product is CASSLQEKVRGYTF.

The chain combines TRBV28 with TRBJ2-6; 7 bases line up with TRBD1. The germline gives CDR1 MDHEN, CDR2 SYDVKM. This CDR3 has 19 residues. The V gene end was trimmed by 3 bases and the J gene end by 3 bases; junction bases not matched to a gene: 14. This chain's CDR3 is CASSFSQGKFSGGANVLTF. The CDR3 DNA follows: TGTGCCAGCAGTTTTTCACAGGGGAAGTTTAGTGGTGGGGCCAACGTCCTGACTTTC.

The CDR3 sequence is CASSQGQTDTYYGYTF. In DNA form, the CDR3 reads TGCGCCAGCAGCCAAGGACAGACTGACACCTACTATGGCTACACCTTC. The chain joins TRBV4-3 to TRBJ1-2, with a weak D call TRBD1 (5 bases). Trimming shortened V by 1 base and J by 3 bases, and 15 bases separated the two germline ends. Germline V gene lookup returns CDR1 LGHNA and CDR2 YSLEER. CDR3 size: 16 residues.